The T cell receptor (beta chain) under discussion was sequenced for a study of cytomegalovirus exposure and HLA in healthy donors. Study-level points and caveats: Earlier analysis yielded a pattern in which most TCR beta V segments were productive about 87% or about 30% of the time. Researchers had no immune exposure information except CMV serostatus available.

Primers for the PCR totalled 60 Vbeta and 13 Jbeta. Sequencing was performed with immunoSEQ multiplex PCR; in TCRdb, only in-frame clones are kept and a portion is missing. The sample contains under 200,000 clones, roughly 74% of which appear only once. Details on this clone: Antigen: not known.

The sequenced sample consisted of PBMCs. This receptor was identified in a woman in her twenties or thirties in good health and CMV-seronegative.

For the CDR3, the DNA is TGTGCCAGCAGTTACTCGAAAGGGGGCAATCAGCCCCAGCATTTT. Its translation is CASSYSKGGNQPQHF. The chain employs TRBV6-6 and TRBJ1-5; the D gene is possibly TRBD1 (5 bases). Trimming shortened V by 0 bases and J by 2 bases, and 8 bases separated the two germline ends. The CDR3 sequence is 15 residues long. The germline V gene encodes CDR1 MNHNY and CDR2 SVGAGI (reference sequence).